These 17 T cell receptor beta chains were sequenced from one sample in a study of cytomegalovirus exposure and HLA in healthy donors listed by TCRdb under 2017. The library was made by the immunoSEQ multiplex PCR assay. In TCRdb, the immuneACCESS table is reduced to in-frame sequences with V and J assigned. These tables do not hold every clone; where another copy was compared, an unresolved V gene accounts for under half, and the others remain unexplained. Within this sample are roughly 250,000 clones, with 90% of them counted one time only. The ten largest clones take up under 0.4% of the sample. Source material: PBMCs. These receptors were taken from a woman aged 18-29 years in good health and CMV-seronegative.

As to this clone: The same CDR3 can be traced to other DNA sequences in this sample. The V and J genes are TRBV28 and TRBJ2-7, with 12 bases lining up with TRBD1. This CDR3 comprises 14 residues. Germline CDR1 MDHEN, CDR2 SYDVKM. V was clipped by 3 bases and J by 4 bases; unmatched bases: 1. The CDR3, as DNA: TGTGCCAGCAGTTTGGGACAGGGGGCTTACGAGCAGTACTTC. Translation: CASSLGQGAYEQYF.

The chain joins TRBV28 to TRBJ2-7; 13 bases fit TRBD2. The CDR3 loop spans 16 amino acids. Per the germline V gene, CDR1 is MDHEN and CDR2 is SYDVKM. V lost 4 bases to trimming and J lost 3 bases; unmatched junction nucleotides: 6. The CDR3 loop is CASSSAGTSGVYEQYF. Here the CDR3 DNA reads TGTGCCAGCAGTTCGGCCGGGACTAGCGGGGTCTACGAGCAGTACTTC.

This clone has only a few counts. The chain employs TRBV19 and TRBJ2-6; the D is unclear. Trimming stripped 2 bases from V and 4 bases from J, with 9 bases between. Germline loops: CDR1 LNHDA, CDR2 SQIVND (reference sequence). The CDR3 is 15 amino acids. CDR3 sequence (DNA): TGTGCCAGTAGTATACCGAAAGCCGGGGCCAACGTCCTGACTTTC. Protein sequence: CASSIPKAGANVLTF.

The chain links TRBV6-5 to TRBJ2-7; D not resolved. CDR3 length: 14 amino acids. The ends were cut back, 0 bases at V and 1 base at J, with 7 bases in the middle. Germline CDR1 and CDR2: MNHEY and SVGAGI. CDR3 sequence reads: CASSYSLASYEQYF. The CDR3 region has the DNA TGTGCCAGCAGTTACTCGCTGGCATCCTACGAGCAGTACTTC.

This clone was found once. The J gene is TRBJ2-1, the V gene TRBV18; 10 bases align to TRBD2. This CDR3 comprises 17 residues. The germline V gene has CDR1 KGHSH and CDR2 LQKENI. V was pared by 1 base and J by 7 bases, with 10 bases of the junction left unmatched. CDR3 residues: CASSPLSGGAGWNEQFF. The CDR3 nucleotides read TGTGCCAGCTCACCACTGAGCGGGGGGGCCGGTTGGAATGAGCAGTTCTTC. Looking up the rest from reference TRBV18 and TRBJ2-1 gives the full variable domain: NAGVMQNPRHLVRRRGQEARLRCSPMKGHSHVYWYRQLPEEGLKFMVYLQKENIIDESGMPKERFSAEFPKEGPSILRIQQVVRGDSAAYFCASSPLSGGAGWNEQFFGPGTRLTVL.

This clone has a count of ten or more. The chain recombines TRBV5-1 with TRBJ1-3, with D unclear. Trimming took off 5 bases at V and 4 bases at J, with 10 bases between the two ends. Looked up from germline, CDR1 is SGHRS and CDR2 is YFSETQ. The CDR3 sequence is 13 residues long. DNA of the CDR3: TGCGCCAGCAGGGAGCCGGGAGGAAACACCATATATTTT. It translates to CASREPGGNTIYF. Complete variable domain (other parts from reference TRBV5-1 and TRBJ1-3): KAGVTQTPRYLIKTRGQQVTLSCSPISGHRSVSWYQQTPGQGLQFLFEYFSETQRNKGNFPGRFSGRQFSNSRSEMNVSTLELGDSALYLCASREPGGNTIYFGEGSWLTVV.

V is TRBV13 and J is TRBJ2-3, with 12 bases lining up with TRBD2. CDR1 is PRHDT and CDR2 is FYEKMQ in the germline V gene (reference sequence). CDR3 length: 18 residues. With 0 bases clipped from V and 0 bases from J, the junction kept 4 bases outside the gene matches. CDR3: CASSLGLAGGPSTDTQYF. DNA of the CDR3: TGTGCCAGCAGCTTAGGACTAGCGGGGGGCCCTAGCACAGATACGCAGTATTTT.

The rearrangement uses TRBV6-4 and TRBJ2-2, with D possibly TRBD1 on 5 matching bases. From germline, CDR1 is MRHNA and CDR2 SNTAGT. Trimming removed 2 bases from V and 3 bases from J, with 7 bases in between. CDR3 length: 14 amino acids. CDR3 bases: TGTGCCAGCAGTGACCAGGGTGACACCGGGGAGCTGTTTTTT. This gives the protein CASSDQGDTGELFF.

The chain employs TRBV6-5 and TRBJ1-4, with 7 bases identical to TRBD1. The CDR3 length is 14 residues. After removal of 6 bases from V and 6 bases from J, the junction contained 7 bases not matched to a gene. Germline values: CDR1 MNHEY, CDR2 SVGAGI. For the CDR3, the DNA is TGTGCCAGCAGACGACAGGGACCATATGAAAAACTGTTTTTT. It yields the protein CASRRQGPYEKLFF.

This sequence joins TRBV30 and TRBJ1-2; 8 bases agree with TRBD1. V lost 3 bases, J lost 8 bases, and 17 bases stayed unmatched. Germline V gene sequence: CDR1 GTSNPN, CDR2 SVGIG (reference sequence). This CDR3 contains 16 residues. The CDR3 protein is CAWRAKGTGEDRGYTF. CDR3 nucleotide sequence: TGTGCCTGGAGGGCCAAAGGGACAGGCGAGGACCGGGGCTACACCTTC.

The chain has TRBV7-9 and TRBJ1-5, with 8 positions matching TRBD1. The CDR3 totals 14 residues. The V and J ends lost 6 bases and 3 bases, in that order; junction bases with no gene match: 4. The germline CDR1 and CDR2 sequences are SEHNR and FQNEAQ (reference sequence). The CDR3 region is CASRGTGNNQPQHF. CDR3 in DNA: TGTGCCAGCAGAGGGACAGGTAACAATCAGCCCCAGCATTTT. The full variable domain, completed using reference TRBV7-9 and TRBJ1-5, is DTGVSQNPRHKITKRGQNVTFRCDPISEHNRLYWYRQTLGQGPEFLTYFQNEAQLEKSRLLSDRFSAERPKGSFSTLEIQRTEQGDSAMYLCASRGTGNNQPQHFGDGTRLSIL.

The chain is built from TRBV13 and TRBJ2-2; 12 bases map to TRBD2. The germline gives CDR1 PRHDT, CDR2 FYEKMQ (reference sequence). V was pared by 4 bases and J by 7 bases, with 10 bases of the junction left unmatched. This CDR3 is 17 amino acids long. The CDR3 coding sequence is TGTGCCAGCAGCTCCTCCCTAGCGGGGGGGCCTCACGGGGAGCTGTTTTTT. This sequence encodes CASSSSLAGGPHGELFF.

This chain links TRBV15 with TRBJ2-3; D is unresolved. Per the germline V gene, CDR1 is LNHNV and CDR2 is YYDKDF (reference sequence). There are 13 residues in the CDR3. Trimming removed 5 bases from V and 0 bases from J, with 6 bases in between. The CDR3 loop is CATSFQSTDTQYF. The CDR3 coding sequence is TGTGCCACCAGCTTCCAGAGCACAGATACGCAGTATTTT.

Only one count was recorded for this clone. Other nucleotide sequences in the sample specify the same CDR3. The rearrangement uses TRBV4-3 and TRBJ2-7; possibly TRBD1 for D (5 bases). V lost 3 bases to trimming and J lost 4 bases, with 10 bases between them. The CDR3 has 13 amino acids. Germline CDR1 is LGHNA and CDR2 is YSLEER. CDR3 protein: CASSQSQGYEQYF. The CDR3 DNA follows: TGCGCCAGCAGCCAGAGTCAGGGTTACGAGCAGTACTTC.

The genes are TRBV6-5 and TRBJ1-3; D is unclear. Trimming removed 6 bases at V and 7 bases at J, with 10 bases between. CDR1 is MNHEY and CDR2 is SVGAGI in the germline V gene. The CDR3 totals 12 residues. CDR3 in amino acids: CASSIGGNTIYF. The CDR3, as DNA: TGTGCCAGCAGCATCGGAGGGAACACCATATATTTT.

The V and J genes are TRBV19 and TRBJ1-2; D is undetermined. This CDR3 contains 15 residues. Germline V gene data show CDR1 as LNHDA and CDR2 as SQIVND (reference sequence). The V end was cut by 0 bases, the J end by 6 bases, with 14 bases between. The CDR3 bases are TGTGCCAGTAGTATAGATAGCAGCCGGCGAGATGGCTACACCTTC. It encodes CASSIDSSRRDGYTF. Looking up the rest from reference TRBV19 and TRBJ1-2 gives the full variable domain: DGGITQSPKYLFRKEGQNVTLSCEQNLNHDAMYWYRQDPGQGLRLIYYSQIVNDFQKGDIAEGYSVSREKKESFPLTVTSAQKNPTAFYLCASSIDSSRRDGYTFGSGTRLTVV.

The rearrangement joins TRBV30 to TRBJ2-2; perhaps TRBD2 as D (6 bases). CDR1 and CDR2 (germline): GTSNPN, SVGIG (reference sequence). The CDR3 length is 14 residues. Trimming left V 2 bases short and J 1 base short, with 8 bases between. The CDR3 region is CAWSHGGNTGELFF. For the CDR3, the DNA is TGTGCCTGGAGTCACGGGGGGAACACCGGGGAGCTGTTTTTT.